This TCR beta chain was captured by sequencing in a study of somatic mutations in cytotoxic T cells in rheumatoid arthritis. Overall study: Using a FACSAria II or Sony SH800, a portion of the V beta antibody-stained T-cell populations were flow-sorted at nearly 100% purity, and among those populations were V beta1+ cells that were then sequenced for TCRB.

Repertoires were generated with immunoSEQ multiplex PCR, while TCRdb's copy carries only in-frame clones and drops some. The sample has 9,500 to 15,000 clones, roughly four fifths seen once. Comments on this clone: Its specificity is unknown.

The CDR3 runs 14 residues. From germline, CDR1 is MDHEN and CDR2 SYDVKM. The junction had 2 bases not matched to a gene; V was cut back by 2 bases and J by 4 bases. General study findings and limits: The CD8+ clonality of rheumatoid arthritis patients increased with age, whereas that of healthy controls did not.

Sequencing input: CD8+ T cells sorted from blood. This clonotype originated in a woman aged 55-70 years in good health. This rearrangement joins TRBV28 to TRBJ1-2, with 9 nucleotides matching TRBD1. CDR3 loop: CASSLGTGSYGYTF. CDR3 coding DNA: TGTGCCAGCAGTTTAGGGACAGGGTCCTATGGCTACACCTTC.